These T cell receptor beta chains were read from a single sample in a study of blood T cell repertoires in COVID-19. The assay was immunoSEQ multiplex PCR, and TCRdb's table has in-frame clones only and misses some. The sample includes about 270,000 clones, approximately 86% seen only once; the top ten take around 9%. Sequenced input: peripheral blood. Receptor source: a man between 40 and 49 years old with active or convalescent COVID-19. CDR3s include the opening cysteine and the closing phenylalanine or tryptophan. Each record gives: J gene, V gene, clone size, D gene, CDR3 DNA, CDR3 protein. The D gene is left open where the match is weak. Size is omitted from some rows. Given values are once, few, many or a class for expanded clones.

>TRBJ2-1|TRBV4-1|once|TRBD2
TGCGCCAGCAGTTTGCCGGGAGGGCCCTACAATGAGCAGTTCTTC
CASSLPGGPYNEQFF
>TRBJ1-1|TRBV5-1|NA|NA
TGCGCCAGCAGCTTGGCAAGCGGCGCTGGTGCGAACACTGAAGCTTTCTTT
CASSLASGAGANTEAFF
>TRBJ2-7|TRBV27|NA|NA
TGTGCCAGCAGTCTATCCTCGGGGAACGACGAGCAGTACTTC
CASSLSSGNDEQYF
>TRBJ2-3|TRBV6-2/TRBV6-3|NA|NA
TGTGCCAGCAGTAGAACTCGACAGGTCACAGATACGCAGTATTTT
CASSRTRQVTDTQYF
>TRBJ2-5|TRBV18|NA|NA
TGTGCCAGCTCACCTCCCGGGAGCGAAGAGACCCAGTACTTC
CASSPPGSEETQYF
>TRBJ1-1|TRBV2|NA|NA
TGTGCCAGCAGCGAGGGGGGGACTGAAGCTTTCTTT
CASSEGGTEAFF
>TRBJ2-7|TRBV6-1|NA|NA
TGTGCCAGCAGTGAATATCGGGACACATCCTACGAGCAGTACTTC
CASSEYRDTSYEQYF
>TRBJ2-2|TRBV24-1|NA|NA
TGTGCCACCAGTGATTTGTACGGGAGCGCGAACACCGGGGAGCTGTTTTTT
CATSDLYGSANTGELFF
>TRBJ1-3|TRBV19|NA|NA
TGTGCCAGCGGGGCGGGGAATTTTGGAAACACCATATATTTT
CASGAGNFGNTIYF
>TRBJ2-4|TRBV19|NA|NA
TGTGCCAGCACCTCCCAGGGGGGAAGATTGTATTTCGCCAAAAACATTCAGTACTTC
CASTSQGGRLYFAKNIQYF
>TRBJ2-1|TRBV6-5|NA|NA
TGTGCCAGTTTGTGGGGGCAGAGTTATGATGAGCAGTTCTTC
CASLWGQSYDEQFF
>TRBJ1-2|TRBV19|once|NA
TGTGCCACCCAGGTCGAGGACAGTTCGGGCTATGGCTACACCTTC
CATQVEDSSGYGYTF
>TRBJ2-1|TRBV6-5|NA|NA
TGTGCCAGCAGGGGCAAGACGGACAATGAGCAGTTCTTC
CASRGKTDNEQFF
>TRBJ2-5|TRBV3-1/TRBV3-2|once|NA
TGTGCCAGCAGCCAACATACAGGGAGGGAAGAGACCCAGTACTTC
CASSQHTGREETQYF
>TRBJ2-1|TRBV7-6|once|TRBD2
TGTGCCAGCAGCCGCAATGGACTAGCGGATTACAATGAGCAGTTCTTC
CASSRNGLADYNEQFF
>TRBJ1-6|TRBV6-5|NA|NA
TGTGCCAGCAGTTACCGCTCGAGCTCCTATAATTCACCCCTCCACTTT
CASSYRSSSYNSPLHF
>TRBJ2-5|TRBV5-6|once|TRBD2
TGTGCCAGCAGCTTGTGGCTAGCGGGCGAAGAGACCCAGTACTTC
CASSLWLAGEETQYF
>TRBJ1-2|TRBV6-4|NA|NA
TGTGCCAGCAGGCAACCGGGGAGCGGCTACACCTTC
CASRQPGSGYTF
>TRBJ2-3|TRBV5-1|NA|NA
TGCGCCAGCAGCTTGAGAGGAACTAGCACAGATACGCAGTATTTT
CASSLRGTSTDTQYF
>TRBJ2-7|TRBV4-1|NA|NA
TGCGCCAGCAGCCCAGACGGCCGGGACAGGCCTGCGCGGGAGATAGGCGAGCAGTACTTC
CASSPDGRDRPAREIGEQYF
>TRBJ2-5|TRBV5-4|NA|NA
TGTGCCAGCAGCTTGGGAGAAGTCGAGACCCAGTACTTC
CASSLGEVETQYF
>TRBJ2-7|TRBV10-1|NA|TRBD2
TGCGCCAGCAGTAGCTCGGGGGGACTCGACGAGCAGTACTTC
CASSSSGGLDEQYF
>TRBJ2-7|TRBV28|NA|NA
TGTGCCAGCAGTTCACTATCCAGGGGAAGTATCTACGAGCAGTACTTC
CASSSLSRGSIYEQYF
>TRBJ1-1|TRBV25-1|NA|NA
TGTGCCAGCAGGTCAACAGGGAGGGGATACTTGAACACTGAAGCTTTCTTT
CASRSTGRGYLNTEAFF
>TRBJ1-2|TRBV7-9|NA|NA
TGTGCCAGCAGCCCCCCGGAGAGGGAGGCGATCTATGGCTACACCTTC
CASSPPEREAIYGYTF
>TRBJ2-7|TRBV11-3|NA|TRBD2
TGTGCCAGCAGTCCCGCTGGACTAGCGGACGAGCAGTACTTC
CASSPAGLADEQYF
>TRBJ2-3|TRBV30|NA|NA
TGTGCCTGGAGTGTACGAGGGGGGGCTCATACGCAGTATTTT
CAWSVRGGAHTQYF
>TRBJ2-7|TRBV5-4|NA|TRBD1
TGTGCCAGCAGCTTCGGGACAGGGTTTTACGAGCAGTACTTC
CASSFGTGFYEQYF
>TRBJ2-5|TRBV2|many|TRBD2
TGTGCCAGCACCCCGACTTGGGCGGGGGTGGGGGAGACCCAGTACTTC
CASTPTWAGVGETQYF
>TRBJ1-2|TRBV5-1|NA|NA
TGCGCCAGCAGCTTGTATAGCAGGGCGCCAGATGGCTACACCTTC
CASSLYSRAPDGYTF
>TRBJ2-1|TRBV6-5|NA|TRBD2
TGTGCCAGCAGTAAAATAGCGGGGGGACCGAATGAGCAGTTCTTC
CASSKIAGGPNEQFF